This TCR beta chain appears in the sequencing data of a study of cytomegalovirus exposure and HLA in healthy donors. In the PCR, 60 Vbeta and 13 Jbeta primers were used. Libraries were prepared by immunoSEQ multiplex PCR; TCRdb keeps only in-frame clonotypes and omits some of them. This table holds about 160,000 clones, 75% to 90% found once. Notes on this clone: An end of the junction does not agree with germline; a read error may underlie this.

The TCR sequence derives from a woman aged 18 to 35 in good health and CMV-seronegative. Sequenced input: PBMCs.

Written as DNA, the CDR3 is TGTGCCAGTAGTACCTCGACAGGGGTCAACGTCCTGACTTTC. It specifies CASSTSTGVNVLTF. The chain combines TRBV19 with TRBJ2-6; 8 bases fit TRBD1. The CDR3 covers 14 residues. Germline assignment: CDR1 LNHDA and CDR2 SQIVND (reference sequence).